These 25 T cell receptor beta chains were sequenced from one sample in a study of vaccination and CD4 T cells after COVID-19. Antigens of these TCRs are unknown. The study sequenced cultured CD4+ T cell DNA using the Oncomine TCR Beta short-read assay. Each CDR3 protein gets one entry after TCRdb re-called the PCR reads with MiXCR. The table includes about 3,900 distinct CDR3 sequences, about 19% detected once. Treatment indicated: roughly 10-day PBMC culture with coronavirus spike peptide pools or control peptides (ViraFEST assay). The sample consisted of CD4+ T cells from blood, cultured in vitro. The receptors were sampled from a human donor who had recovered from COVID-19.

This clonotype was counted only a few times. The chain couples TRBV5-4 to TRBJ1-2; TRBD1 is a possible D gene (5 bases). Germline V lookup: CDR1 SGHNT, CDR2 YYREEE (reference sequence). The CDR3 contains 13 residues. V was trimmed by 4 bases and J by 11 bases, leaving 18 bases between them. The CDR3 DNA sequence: TGTGCCAGCAGCCGCTCGGGACTCACTATATACACCTTC. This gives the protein CASSRSGLTIYTF.

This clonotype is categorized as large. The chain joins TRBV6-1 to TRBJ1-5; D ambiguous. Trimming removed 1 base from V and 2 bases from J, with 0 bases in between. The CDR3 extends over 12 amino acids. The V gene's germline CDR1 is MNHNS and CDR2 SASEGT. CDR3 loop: CASSEGNQPQHF. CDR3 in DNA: TGTGCCAGCAGTGAAGGCAATCAGCCCCAGCATTTT.

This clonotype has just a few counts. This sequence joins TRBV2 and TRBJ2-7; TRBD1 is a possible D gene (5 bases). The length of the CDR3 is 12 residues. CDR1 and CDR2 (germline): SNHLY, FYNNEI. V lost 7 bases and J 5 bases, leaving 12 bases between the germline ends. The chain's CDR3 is CASKQGYHEQYF. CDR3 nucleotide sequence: TGTGCCAGCAAGCAGGGATACCACGAGCAGTACTTC.

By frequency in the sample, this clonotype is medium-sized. The CDR3 here is CASSLGTGSHSPLHF. The CDR3 nucleotides are TGTGCCAGCAGCTTGGGGACAGGGTCGCATTCACCCCTCCACTTT. J is TRBJ1-6 and V is TRBV5-6; 8 bases line up with TRBD1. The CDR3 extends over 15 amino acids. The V gene end was trimmed by 0 bases and the J gene end by 8 bases; junction bases not matched to a gene: 4. Germline V gives CDR1 SGHDT, CDR2 YYEEEE.

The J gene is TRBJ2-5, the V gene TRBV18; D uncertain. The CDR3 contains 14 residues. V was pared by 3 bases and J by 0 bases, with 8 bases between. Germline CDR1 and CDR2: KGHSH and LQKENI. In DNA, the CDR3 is TGTGCCAGCTCACCGAGACTGTACCAAGAGACCCAGTACTTC. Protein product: CASSPRLYQETQYF. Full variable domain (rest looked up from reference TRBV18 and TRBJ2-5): NAGVMQNPRHLVRRRGQEARLRCSPMKGHSHVYWYRQLPEEGLKFMVYLQKENIIDESGMPKERFSAEFPKEGPSILRIQQVVRGDSAAYFCASSPRLYQETQYFGPGTRLLVL.

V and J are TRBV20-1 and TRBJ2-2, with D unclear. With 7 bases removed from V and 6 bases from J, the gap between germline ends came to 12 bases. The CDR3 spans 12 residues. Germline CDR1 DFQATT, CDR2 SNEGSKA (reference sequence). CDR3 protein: CSVLRQSGELFF. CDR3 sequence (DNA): TGCAGTGTTCTTAGGCAGTCCGGGGAGCTGTTTTTT.

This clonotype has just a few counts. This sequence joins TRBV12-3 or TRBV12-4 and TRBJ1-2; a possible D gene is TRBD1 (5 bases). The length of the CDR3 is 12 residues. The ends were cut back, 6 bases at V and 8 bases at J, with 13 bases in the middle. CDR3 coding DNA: TGTGCCAGCAGAGGACATCTCGAAGGCTACACCTTC. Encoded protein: CASRGHLEGYTF.

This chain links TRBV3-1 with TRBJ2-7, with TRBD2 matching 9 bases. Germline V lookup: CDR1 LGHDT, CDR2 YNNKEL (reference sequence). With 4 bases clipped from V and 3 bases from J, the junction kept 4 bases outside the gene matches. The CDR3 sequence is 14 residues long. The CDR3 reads CASSPAGGGYEQYF. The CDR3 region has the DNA TGTGCCAGCAGCCCAGCGGGGGGCGGCTACGAGCAGTACTTC.

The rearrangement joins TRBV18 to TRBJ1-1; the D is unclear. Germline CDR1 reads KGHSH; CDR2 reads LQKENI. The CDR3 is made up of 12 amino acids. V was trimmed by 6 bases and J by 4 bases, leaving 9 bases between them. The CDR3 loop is CASSGCGTEAFF. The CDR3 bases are TGTGCCAGCTCGGGGTGCGGCACTGAAGCTTTCTTT.

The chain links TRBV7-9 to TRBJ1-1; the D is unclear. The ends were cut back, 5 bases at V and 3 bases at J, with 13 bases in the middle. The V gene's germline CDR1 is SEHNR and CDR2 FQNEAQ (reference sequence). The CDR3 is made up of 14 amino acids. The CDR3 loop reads CASSAEARHTEAFF. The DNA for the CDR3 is TGTGCCAGCAGCGCCGAAGCCAGGCACACTGAAGCTTTCTTT.

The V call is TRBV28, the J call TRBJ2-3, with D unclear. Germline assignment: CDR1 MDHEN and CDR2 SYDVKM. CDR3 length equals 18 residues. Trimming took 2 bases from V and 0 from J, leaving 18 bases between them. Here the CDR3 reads CASSLMDVQVKSTDTQYF. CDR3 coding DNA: TGTGCCAGCAGTTTAATGGATGTTCAGGTAAAAAGCACAGATACGCAGTATTTT.

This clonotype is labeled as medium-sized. As DNA, the CDR3 is TGTGCCAGCAGCTTAGTGGCAGATACGCAGTATTTT. Translation gives CASSLVADTQYF. The chain has TRBV5-5 and TRBJ2-3; D is uncertain. CDR1 SGHKS and CDR2 YYEKEE come from the germline V gene (reference sequence). This CDR3 contains 12 residues. Trimming stripped 2 bases from V and 4 bases from J, with 5 bases between. The full variable domain, rest sourced from reference TRBV5-5 and TRBJ2-3, is DAGVTQSPTHLIKTRGQQVTLRCSPISGHKSVSWYQQVLGQGPQFIFQYYEKEERGRGNFPDRFSARQFPNYSSELNVNALLLGDSALYLCASSLVADTQYFGPGTRLTVL.

The CDR3 sequence is CASSGRPYNSPLHF. CDR3 in DNA: TGTGCCAGTAGTGGCAGACCTTATAATTCACCCCTCCACTTT. The chain couples TRBV19 to TRBJ1-6; D is undetermined. The CDR3 is 14 residues long. Germline-derived CDR1 and CDR2 are LNHDA and SQIVND (reference sequence). With 5 bases removed from V and 4 bases from J, the gap between germline ends came to 9 bases.

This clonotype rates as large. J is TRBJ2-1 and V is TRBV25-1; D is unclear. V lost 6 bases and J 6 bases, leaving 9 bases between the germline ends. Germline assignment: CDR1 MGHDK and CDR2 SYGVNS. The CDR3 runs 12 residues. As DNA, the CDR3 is TGTGCCAGCAGCCCCGGCCCCAATGAGCAGTTCTTC. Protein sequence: CASSPGPNEQFF.

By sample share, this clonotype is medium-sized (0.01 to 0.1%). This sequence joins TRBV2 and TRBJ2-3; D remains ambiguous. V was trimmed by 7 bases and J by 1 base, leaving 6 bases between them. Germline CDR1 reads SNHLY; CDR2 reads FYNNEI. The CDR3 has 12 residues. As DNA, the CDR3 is TGTGCCAGCAATGTGGGCACAGATACGCAGTATTTT. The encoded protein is CASNVGTDTQYF.

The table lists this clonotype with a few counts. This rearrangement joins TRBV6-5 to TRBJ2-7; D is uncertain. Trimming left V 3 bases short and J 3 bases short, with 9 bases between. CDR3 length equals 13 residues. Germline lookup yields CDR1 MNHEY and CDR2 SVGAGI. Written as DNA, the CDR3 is TGTGCCAGCAGTTATGGCATGGGCTACGAGCAGTACTTC. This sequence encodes CASSYGMGYEQYF.

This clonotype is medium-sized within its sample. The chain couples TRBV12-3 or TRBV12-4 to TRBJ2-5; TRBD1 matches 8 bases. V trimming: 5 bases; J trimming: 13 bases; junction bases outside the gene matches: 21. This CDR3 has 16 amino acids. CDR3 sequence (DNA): TGTGCCAGCAGTCAACGGGGGCCAGGGGGCGGCTCCGGAAGGTACTTC. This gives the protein CASSQRGPGGGSGRYF.

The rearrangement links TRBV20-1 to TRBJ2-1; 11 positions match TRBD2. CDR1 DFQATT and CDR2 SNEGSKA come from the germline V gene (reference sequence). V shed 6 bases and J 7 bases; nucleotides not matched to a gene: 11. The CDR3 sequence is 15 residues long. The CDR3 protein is CSALGIAGGGNEQFF. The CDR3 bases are TGCAGTGCCCTTGGAATAGCGGGGGGGGGTAATGAGCAGTTCTTC.

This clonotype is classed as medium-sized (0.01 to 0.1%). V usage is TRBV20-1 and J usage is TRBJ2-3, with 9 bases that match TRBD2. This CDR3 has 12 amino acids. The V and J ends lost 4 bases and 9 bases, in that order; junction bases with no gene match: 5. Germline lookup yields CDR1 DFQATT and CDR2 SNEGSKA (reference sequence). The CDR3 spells CSAMTSGETQYF. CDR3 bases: TGCAGTGCTATGACTAGCGGTGAAACGCAGTATTTT.

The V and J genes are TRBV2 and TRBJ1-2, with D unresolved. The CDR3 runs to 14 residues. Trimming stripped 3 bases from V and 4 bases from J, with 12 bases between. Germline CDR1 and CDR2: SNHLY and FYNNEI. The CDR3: CASSDNRQTYGYTF. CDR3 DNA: TGTGCCAGCAGTGATAATCGGCAGACCTATGGCTACACCTTC.

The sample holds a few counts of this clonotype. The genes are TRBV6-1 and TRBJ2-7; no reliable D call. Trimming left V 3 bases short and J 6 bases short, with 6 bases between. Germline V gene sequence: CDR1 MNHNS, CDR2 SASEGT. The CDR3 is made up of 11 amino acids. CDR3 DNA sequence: TGTGCCAGCAGTGAGGTGGGCGAGCAGTACTTC. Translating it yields CASSEVGEQYF.

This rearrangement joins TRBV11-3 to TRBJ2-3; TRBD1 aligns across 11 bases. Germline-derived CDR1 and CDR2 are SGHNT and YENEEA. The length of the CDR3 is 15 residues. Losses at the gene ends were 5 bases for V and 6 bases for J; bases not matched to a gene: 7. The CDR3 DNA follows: TGTGCCAGCAGCCTTGGGACAGGGGGTGGCGATACGCAGTATTTT. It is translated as CASSLGTGGGDTQYF.

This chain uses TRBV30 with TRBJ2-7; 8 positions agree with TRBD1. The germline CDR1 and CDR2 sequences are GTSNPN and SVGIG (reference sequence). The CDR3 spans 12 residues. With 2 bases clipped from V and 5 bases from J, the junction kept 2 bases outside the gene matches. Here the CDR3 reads CAWSQQGDEQYF. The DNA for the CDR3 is TGTGCCTGGAGTCAACAGGGGGACGAGCAGTACTTC.

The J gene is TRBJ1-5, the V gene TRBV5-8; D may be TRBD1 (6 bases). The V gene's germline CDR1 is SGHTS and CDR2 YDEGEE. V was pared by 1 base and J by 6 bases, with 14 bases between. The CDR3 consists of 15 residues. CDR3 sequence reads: CASSLSGGGGQPQHF. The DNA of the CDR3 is TGTGCCAGCAGCTTGTCGGGGGGCGGCGGTCAGCCCCAGCATTTT.

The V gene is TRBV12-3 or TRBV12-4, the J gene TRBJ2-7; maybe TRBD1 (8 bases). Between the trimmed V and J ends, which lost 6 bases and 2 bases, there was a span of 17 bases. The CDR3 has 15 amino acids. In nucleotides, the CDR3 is TGTGCCAGCAGCTACAGGGGGGGAGACCCCTACGAGCAGTACTTC. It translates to CASSYRGGDPYEQYF.